This entry describes one T cell receptor beta chain. The CDR3 loop spans 15 amino acids. Trimming removed 2 bases from V and 0 bases from J; junction bases left unmatched: 4. CDR1 and CDR2 from the germline V gene are SGHTA and FQGTGA. Clones were sequenced by immunoSEQ multiplex PCR, and TCRdb holds only the in-frame ones, with some missing. The sample shows roughly 90,000 clones, roughly 84% of them seen only once. This sample is drawn from a study of blood T cell repertoires in COVID-19. The specimen sequenced was peripheral blood. This chain uses TRBV7-3 with TRBJ2-7, with 7 bases aligning to TRBD2. This receptor was taken from a woman older than 75 with active or convalescent COVID-19. The CDR3 loop is CASSLASGSSYEQYF. The CDR3 DNA reads TGTGCCAGCAGCTTAGCTAGCGGAAGCTCCTACGAGCAGTACTTC.